This T cell receptor (beta chain) was captured in a study of T cell repertoires in cytomegalovirus infection. Overall study: An indication of both CMV infection and matching HLA type came from public TCR beta signatures.

TCRdb redid the calling of the reads with MiXCR, one entry per CDR3 protein. The table has 750,000 to 950,000 distinct CDR3 sequences, approximately 32% seen once. In regard to this clonotype: Its antigen is not identified.

This sequence was found in a human donor in good health (CMV status not recorded). Some clones in this sample may be carry-over from other donors' samples. The material was cultured CD8+ T cells from PBMCs, obtained from culture after CMV antigen stimulation.

This chain's CDR3 is CASSHRLAGGQETQYF. CDR3 sequence (DNA): TGCGCCAGCAGCCATCGCTTAGCGGGGGGGCAAGAGACCCAGTACTTC. The chain employs TRBV4-3 and TRBJ2-5; 11 bases agree with TRBD2. This CDR3 region has 16 residues. V dropped 3 bases and J dropped 2; count of bases not matched to a gene: 5. CDR1 is LGHNA, CDR2 YSLEER, per germline.